The 30 T cell receptor beta chains below were found in one sample sequenced in a study of blood T cell repertoires in COVID-19. Using immunoSEQ multiplex PCR, the repertoire was profiled, and TCRdb retains in-frame clones only, with some absent. Of roughly 100,000 clones in the sample, around four fifths were seen once. The source material was peripheral blood. The receptors here all came from a human donor in a cohort sampled during active COVID-19.

The V call is TRBV12-3 or TRBV12-4, the J call TRBJ1-2; possible D gene TRBD1, 5 bases. The CDR3 spans 12 residues. The ends were cut back, 5 bases at V and 5 bases at J, with 9 bases in the middle. Written as DNA, the CDR3 is TGTGCCAGCAGTCTTAGGGGTTATGGCTACACCTTC. Translated, it gives CASSLRGYGYTF.

J is TRBJ2-2 and V is TRBV5-1; 9 positions match TRBD1. The germline V gene encodes CDR1 SGHRS and CDR2 YFSETQ. With V trimmed by 4 bases and J by 2 bases, 3 bases remained unmatched. The CDR3 is made up of 15 amino acids. CDR3 bases: TGCGCCAGCAGCCCGACAGGGGGAAACACCGGGGAGCTGTTTTTT. Residues: CASSPTGGNTGELFF.

V and J are TRBV2 and TRBJ2-5, with 10 bases aligning to TRBD2. The V and J ends lost 2 bases and 8 bases, in that order; junction bases with no gene match: 5. The CDR3 has 14 residues. Germline V CDR1 and CDR2: SNHLY, FYNNEI. The CDR3 DNA reads TGTGCCAGCAGTGAAAGGGTAGCGGGGGGCACCCAGTACTTC. Translation: CASSERVAGGTQYF.

This chain uses TRBV7-2 with TRBJ2-2; tentative D call: TRBD2 (5 bases). Trimming stripped 5 bases from V and 1 base from J, with 11 bases between. CDR1 SGHTA and CDR2 FQGNSA come from the germline V gene. The CDR3 is made up of 15 amino acids. The CDR3 reads CASSKDWRNTGELFF. The CDR3 DNA follows: TGTGCCAGCAGCAAGGACTGGAGGAACACCGGGGAGCTGTTTTTT.

This clone was seen only a few times. This CDR3 is also generated by other DNA sequences in the sample. The rearrangement links TRBV3-1 (or the pseudogene TRBV3-2) to TRBJ2-5; TRBD2 matches at 11 bases. V gave up 6 bases and J gave up 1 base; unmatched junction bases: 4. This CDR3 is 15 amino acids long. Germline values: CDR1 LGHDT, CDR2 YNNKEL (reference sequence). The CDR3 bases are TGTGCCAGCAGACGAGGACTAGCGGGCCAAGAGACCCAGTACTTC. It specifies CASRRGLAGQETQYF.

This sequence joins TRBV4-2 and TRBJ1-5, with D maybe TRBD1 (5 bases). The CDR3 has 16 amino acids. Trimming pared 0 bases from V and 12 bases from J, leaving 21 bases between. Looked up from germline, CDR1 is LGHNA and CDR2 is YNFKEQ. The CDR3 DNA sequence: TGTGCCAGCAGCCAAGATTCAACTTATGGGTTGGGGCTCCAGCATTTT. This codes for CASSQDSTYGLGLQHF.

This clone appeared a few times. V usage is TRBV7-8 and J usage is TRBJ2-5; no reliable D call. The germline V gene encodes CDR1 SGHVS and CDR2 FQNEAQ. The CDR3 runs to 11 residues. The V and J ends lost 5 bases and 4 bases respectively, with 5 bases between them. CDR3 residues: CASSHLETQYF. CDR3 sequence (DNA): TGTGCCAGCAGCCATCTAGAGACCCAGTACTTC.

The chain's CDR3 is CASSQGLAGGPSQYF. In nucleotides, the CDR3 is TGTGCCAGCAGCCAGGGACTAGCGGGGGGGCCAAGCCAGTACTTC. The chain has TRBV3-1 (or the pseudogene TRBV3-2) and TRBJ2-5; 16 bases map to TRBD2. The germline V gene encodes CDR1 LGHDT and CDR2 YNNKEL (reference sequence). This CDR3 contains 15 residues. The ends lost 3 bases at V and 10 bases at J; junction bases unmatched: 5.

The chain links TRBV4-3 to TRBJ2-2, with 8 bases that match TRBD2. The CDR3 is made up of 17 amino acids. Looked up from germline, CDR1 is LGHNA and CDR2 is YSLEER. V dropped 0 bases and J dropped 1; count of bases not matched to a gene: 4. The CDR3 sequence is CASSQDTLAGNTGELFF. The CDR3 nucleotides read TGCGCCAGCAGCCAAGATACCCTAGCGGGGAACACCGGGGAGCTGTTTTTT.

The chain recombines TRBV3-1 (or the pseudogene TRBV3-2) with TRBJ2-1, with a possible D match to TRBD2 (6 bases). V lost 4 bases and J 9 bases, leaving 22 bases between the germline ends. Germline V gives CDR1 LGHDT, CDR2 YNNKEL (reference sequence). CDR3 length equals 16 residues. CDR3 sequence: CASSLSPTRVGGEQFF. In nucleotides, the CDR3 is TGTGCCAGCAGCCTAAGCCCAACGAGAGTCGGGGGTGAGCAGTTCTTC.

This clone was detected a few times. V is TRBV5-6 and J is TRBJ2-2; 7 positions match TRBD1. CDR3 length: 16 amino acids. After removal of 1 base from V and 5 bases from J, the junction contained 8 bases not matched to a gene. Germline V lookup: CDR1 SGHDT, CDR2 YYEEEE. The CDR3 DNA reads as TGTGCCAGCAGCTTGCCACACAGGGGCTGGACCGGGGAGCTGTTTTTT. This translates into CASSLPHRGWTGELFF.

This sequence joins TRBV7-9 and TRBJ1-1; TRBD1 aligns across 7 bases. Germline V gives CDR1 SEHNR, CDR2 FQNEAQ (reference sequence). CDR3 length equals 14 residues. The J segment lost 5 bases and the V segment lost 7 bases, leaving 10 bases of the junction unmatched. In nucleotides, the CDR3 is TGTGCCAGCACAACCCAAGGGGGCGGTACTGAAGCTTTCTTT. Translated, it gives CASTTQGGGTEAFF.

The chain carries TRBV12-3 or TRBV12-4 and TRBJ1-1; weak D call: TRBD1 (6 bases). CDR3 length equals 13 residues. The ends were cut back, 7 bases at V and 6 bases at J, with 15 bases in the middle. The CDR3 protein is CASKVGGAAEAFF. CDR3 nucleotide sequence: TGTGCCAGCAAAGTTGGGGGGGCCGCTGAAGCTTTCTTT.

In this sample, this clone turned up once. The chain carries TRBV6-5 and TRBJ2-2; the match to TRBD1 covers 7 bases. CDR1 is MNHEY and CDR2 is SVGAGI in the germline V gene. The CDR3 has 14 residues. V dropped 5 bases and J dropped 4; count of bases not matched to a gene: 4. The CDR3 protein is CASSPDRATGELFF. CDR3 nucleotide sequence: TGTGCCAGCAGTCCAGACAGGGCCACCGGGGAGCTGTTTTTT.

This clone was seen more than once but under ten times. J is TRBJ1-6 and V is TRBV27; D not certain. Germline CDR1 and CDR2: MNHEY and SMNVEV (reference sequence). The V end was cut by 2 bases, the J end by 6 bases, with 11 bases between. CDR3 length: 15 residues. Written as DNA, the CDR3 is TGTGCCAGCAGTTTACTTCCAGGCAGTAATTCACCCCTCCACTTT. Protein product: CASSLLPGSNSPLHF.

This sequence joins TRBV6-5 and TRBJ2-5; 9 bases match TRBD2. CDR1 and CDR2 (germline): MNHEY, SVGAGI. With V trimmed by 7 bases and J by 2 bases, 8 bases remained unmatched. This CDR3 is built from 15 residues. This CDR3 is CASMELAGFQETQYF. CDR3 sequence (DNA): TGTGCCAGCATGGAGCTAGCGGGATTTCAAGAGACCCAGTACTTC.

V gene TRBV5-4 combines with J gene TRBJ1-6; maybe TRBD1 (5 bases). Germline V CDR1 and CDR2: SGHNT, YYREEE (reference sequence). The CDR3 totals 15 residues. Trimming left V 0 bases short and J 7 bases short, with 11 bases between. CDR3 in amino acids: CASSLDLGGNSPLHF. In nucleotides, the CDR3 is TGTGCCAGCAGCTTGGACTTGGGGGGGAATTCACCCCTCCACTTT. The full variable domain, rest sourced from reference TRBV5-4 and TRBJ1-6, is ETGVTQSPTHLIKTRGQQVTLRCSSQSGHNTVSWYQQALGQGPQFIFQYYREEENGRGNFPPRFSGLQFPNYSSELNVNALELDDSALYLCASSLDLGGNSPLHFGNGTRLTVT.

J is TRBJ2-2 and V is TRBV3-1 (or the pseudogene TRBV3-2); a weak D match, TRBD1 (6 bases). This CDR3 has 16 residues. The germline V gene has CDR1 LGHDT and CDR2 YNNKEL (reference sequence). With 2 bases removed from V and 0 bases from J, the gap between germline ends came to 10 bases. For the CDR3, the DNA is TGTGCCAGCAGCCAAAACACAGGGTCGAACACCGGGGAGCTGTTTTTT. Its translation: CASSQNTGSNTGELFF.

V usage is TRBV7-2 and J usage is TRBJ2-6; a weak D match, TRBD1 (6 bases). Trimming removed 4 bases from V and 0 bases from J, with 13 bases in between. Germline assignment: CDR1 SGHTA and CDR2 FQGNSA. CDR3 length: 17 residues. The DNA of the CDR3 is TGTGCCAGCAGCTCTACAGGGACACTCTCTGGGGCCAACGTCCTGACTTTC. Protein sequence: CASSSTGTLSGANVLTF.

The rearrangement links TRBV3-1 (or the pseudogene TRBV3-2) to TRBJ2-1, with 7 bases identical to TRBD2. The germline gives CDR1 LGHDT, CDR2 YNNKEL (reference sequence). This CDR3 has 15 amino acids. V trimming: 2 bases; J trimming: 5 bases; junction bases outside the gene matches: 6. This CDR3 is CASSQRASGHNEQFF. The CDR3 region has the DNA TGTGCCAGCAGCCAACGGGCTAGCGGCCACAATGAGCAGTTCTTC.

The chain joins TRBV19 to TRBJ2-5; 10 bases are shared with TRBD2. V was clipped by 6 bases and J by 0 bases; unmatched bases: 7. Germline V gene sequence: CDR1 LNHDA, CDR2 SQIVND (reference sequence). The CDR3 loop spans 16 amino acids. CDR3 sequence reads: CASSRISGGYQETQYF. For the CDR3, the DNA is TGTGCCAGTAGCCGGATTAGCGGGGGGTACCAAGAGACCCAGTACTTC.

This clone was seen just once. The CDR3 loop reads CASSEPGQNYNEQFF. CDR3 coding DNA: TGCGCCAGCAGCGAACCGGGACAGAATTACAATGAGCAGTTCTTC. J is TRBJ2-1 and V is TRBV5-1; 7 bases are shared with TRBD1. There are 15 residues in the CDR3. Germline V CDR1 and CDR2: SGHRS, YFSETQ. The V segment lost 4 bases and the J segment 4 bases; nucleotides outside the gene matches: 8.

The chain combines TRBV7-9 with TRBJ2-1, with 9 bases fitting TRBD1. Germline V lookup: CDR1 SEHNR, CDR2 FQNEAQ (reference sequence). The CDR3 length is 15 residues. Losses at the gene ends were 4 bases for V and 8 bases for J; bases not matched to a gene: 9. In nucleotides, the CDR3 is TGTGCCAGCAGCTCCGGGACAGGGTCCGGCCATGAGCAGTTCTTC. It codes for CASSSGTGSGHEQFF. The full variable domain, in which reference TRBV7-9 and TRBJ2-1 provide the parts outside the CDR3, is DTGVSQNPRHKITKRGQNVTFRCDPISEHNRLYWYRQTLGQGPEFLTYFQNEAQLEKSRLLSDRFSAERPKGSFSTLEIQRTEQGDSAMYLCASSSGTGSGHEQFFGPGTRLTVL.

This clone was seen once. The gene calls are TRBV5-1 and TRBJ2-2; the D gene is possibly TRBD1 (5 bases). The CDR3 length is 19 residues. Trimming removed 0 bases at V and 4 bases at J, with 22 bases between. Germline V gives CDR1 SGHRS, CDR2 YFSETQ. This chain's CDR3 is CASSLGPLFLQGLTGELFF. The CDR3 nucleotides read TGCGCCAGCAGCTTGGGCCCCCTATTTTTGCAGGGTCTCACCGGGGAGCTGTTTTTT.

The rearrangement joins TRBV12-3 or TRBV12-4 to TRBJ2-3; possibly TRBD2 for D (6 bases). The length of the CDR3 is 12 residues. Trimming removed 7 bases from V and 7 bases from J, with 12 bases in between. This CDR3 reads CASTPGVNTQYF. CDR3 DNA: TGTGCCAGCACTCCGGGGGTAAATACGCAGTATTTT.

This rearrangement joins TRBV5-1 to TRBJ2-1; D may be TRBD1 (6 bases). V shed 4 bases and J shed 9 bases, with 14 bases lying between them. The CDR3 is made up of 13 amino acids. Per the germline V gene, CDR1 is SGHRS and CDR2 is YFSETQ. DNA of the CDR3: TGCGCCAGCAGCCCAGGGGTTGGGCGTGAGCAGTTCTTC. It translates to CASSPGVGREQFF.

This clone was observed a single time. The gene calls are TRBV5-1 and TRBJ2-2; TRBD2 matches 10 bases. V was pared by 2 bases and J by 9 bases, with 7 bases of the junction left unmatched. The germline V gene has CDR1 SGHRS and CDR2 YFSETQ. The CDR3 runs 15 residues. The CDR3 bases are TGCGCCAGCAGCTTCCCCAGCGGGGGGGTTAGGGAGCTGTTTTTT. Translating it yields CASSFPSGGVRELFF.

This clone came up once. The chain combines TRBV7-9 with TRBJ1-5, with D tentatively TRBD1 (6 bases). The CDR3 totals 14 residues. Trimming left V 5 bases short and J 3 bases short, with 11 bases between. Germline CDR1 and CDR2: SEHNR and FQNEAQ (reference sequence). The DNA for the CDR3 is TGTGCCAGCAGCCCCTGGGACACCAATCAGCCCCAGCATTTT. Translated: CASSPWDTNQPQHF.

J is TRBJ1-2 and V is TRBV14, with D possibly TRBD1 on 5 matching bases. Trimming left V 0 bases short and J 2 bases short, with 13 bases between. Germline assignment: CDR1 SGHDN and CDR2 FVKESK. The CDR3 loop spans 16 amino acids. CDR3 in DNA: TGTGCCAGCAGCCAAGATATGACAGTCCTGAACTATGGCTACACCTTC. Its translation is CASSQDMTVLNYGYTF.

This clone was recorded once. The V call is TRBV7-2, the J call TRBJ1-5; D is unclear. The CDR3 has 15 amino acids. Germline CDR1 is SGHTA and CDR2 is FQGNSA. V was cut by 6 bases and J by 0 bases, with 12 bases left in between. CDR3 in DNA: TGTGCCAGCAGATCTCAGATCCTTAGCAATCAGCCCCAGCATTTT. This codes for CASRSQILSNQPQHF.